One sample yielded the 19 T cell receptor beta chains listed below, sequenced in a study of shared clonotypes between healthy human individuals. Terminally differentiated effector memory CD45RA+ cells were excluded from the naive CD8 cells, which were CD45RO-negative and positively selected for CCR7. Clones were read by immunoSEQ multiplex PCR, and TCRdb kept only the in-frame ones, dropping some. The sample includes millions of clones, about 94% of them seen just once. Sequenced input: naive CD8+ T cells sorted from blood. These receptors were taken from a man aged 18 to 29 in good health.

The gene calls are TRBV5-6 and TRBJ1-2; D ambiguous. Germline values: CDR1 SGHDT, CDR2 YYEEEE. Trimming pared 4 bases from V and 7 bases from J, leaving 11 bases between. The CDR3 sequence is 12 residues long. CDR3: CASSKTLGGYTF. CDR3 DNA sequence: TGTGCCAGCAGCAAGACACTTGGTGGCTACACCTTC. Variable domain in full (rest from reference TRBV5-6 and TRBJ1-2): DAGVTQSPTHLIKTRGQQVTLRCSPKSGHDTVSWYQQALGQGPQFIFQYYEEEERQRGNFPDRFSGHQFPNYSSELNVNALLLGDSALYLCASSKTLGGYTFGSGTRLTVV.

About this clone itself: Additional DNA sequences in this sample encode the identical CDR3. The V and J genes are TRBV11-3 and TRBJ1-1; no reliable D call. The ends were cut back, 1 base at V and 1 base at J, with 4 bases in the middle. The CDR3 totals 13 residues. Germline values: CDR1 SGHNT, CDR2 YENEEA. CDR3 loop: CASSLGQNTEAFF. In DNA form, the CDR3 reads TGTGCCAGCAGCTTAGGACAGAACACTGAAGCTTTCTTT.

This CDR3 reads CASSGAGGEGTGELFF. In nucleotides, the CDR3 is TGTGCCAGCAGTGGAGCAGGGGGGGAGGGCACCGGGGAGCTGTTTTTT. The chain is built from TRBV6-1 and TRBJ2-2; TRBD1 or TRBD2 may be the D gene (7 bases each). V was cut by 4 bases and J by 4 bases, with 16 bases left in between. The CDR3 totals 16 residues. The V gene's germline CDR1 is MNHNS and CDR2 SASEGT.

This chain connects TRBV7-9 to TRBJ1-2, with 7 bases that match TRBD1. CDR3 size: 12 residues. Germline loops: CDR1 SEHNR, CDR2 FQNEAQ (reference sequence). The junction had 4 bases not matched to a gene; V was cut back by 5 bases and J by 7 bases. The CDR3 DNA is TGTGCCAGCAGCCGGGACAGCGTTGGCTACACCTTC. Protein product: CASSRDSVGYTF.

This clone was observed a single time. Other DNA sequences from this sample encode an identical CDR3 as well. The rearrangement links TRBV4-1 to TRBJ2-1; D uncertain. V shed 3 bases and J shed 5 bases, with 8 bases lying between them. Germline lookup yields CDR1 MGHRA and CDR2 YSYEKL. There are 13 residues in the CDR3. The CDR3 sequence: CASSQQLDNEQFF. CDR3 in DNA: TGCGCCAGCAGCCAGCAACTCGACAATGAGCAGTTCTTC.

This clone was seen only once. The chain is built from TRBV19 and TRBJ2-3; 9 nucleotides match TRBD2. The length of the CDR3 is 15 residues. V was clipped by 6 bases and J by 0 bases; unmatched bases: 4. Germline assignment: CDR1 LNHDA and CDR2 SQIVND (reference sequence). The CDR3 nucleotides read TGTGCCAGTAGAAGACTAGCGGTTAGCACAGATACGCAGTATTTT. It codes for CASRRLAVSTDTQYF.

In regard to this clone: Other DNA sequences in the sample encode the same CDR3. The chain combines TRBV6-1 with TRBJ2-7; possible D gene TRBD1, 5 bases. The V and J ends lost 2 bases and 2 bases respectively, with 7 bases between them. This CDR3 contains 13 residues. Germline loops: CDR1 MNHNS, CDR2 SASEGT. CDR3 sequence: CASSERGPYEQYF. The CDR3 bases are TGTGCCAGCAGTGAAAGGGGCCCCTACGAGCAGTACTTC.

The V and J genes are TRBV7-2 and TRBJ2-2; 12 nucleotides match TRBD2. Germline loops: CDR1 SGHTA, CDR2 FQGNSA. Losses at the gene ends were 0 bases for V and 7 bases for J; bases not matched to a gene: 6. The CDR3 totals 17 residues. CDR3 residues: CASSLATSGSKIGELFF. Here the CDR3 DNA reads TGTGCCAGCAGCTTAGCGACTAGCGGGAGTAAGATCGGGGAGCTGTTTTTT.

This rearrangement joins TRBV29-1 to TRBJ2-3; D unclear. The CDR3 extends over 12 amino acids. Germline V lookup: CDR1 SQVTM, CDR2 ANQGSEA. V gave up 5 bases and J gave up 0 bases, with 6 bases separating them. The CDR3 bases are TGCAGCGTTTTGGACAGCACAGATACGCAGTATTTT. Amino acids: CSVLDSTDTQYF.

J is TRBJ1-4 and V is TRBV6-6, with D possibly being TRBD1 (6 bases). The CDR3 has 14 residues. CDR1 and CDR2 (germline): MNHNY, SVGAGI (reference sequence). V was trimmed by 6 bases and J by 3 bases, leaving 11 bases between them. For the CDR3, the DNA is TGTGCCAGCAGGCCAGGGGCAGCTAATGAAAAACTGTTTTTT. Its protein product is CASRPGAANEKLFF.

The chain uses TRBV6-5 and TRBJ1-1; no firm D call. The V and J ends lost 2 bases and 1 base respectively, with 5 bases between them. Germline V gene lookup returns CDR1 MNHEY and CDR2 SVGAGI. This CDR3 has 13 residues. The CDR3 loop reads CASSYHENTEAFF. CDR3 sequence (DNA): TGTGCCAGCAGTTACCATGAGAACACTGAAGCTTTCTTT.

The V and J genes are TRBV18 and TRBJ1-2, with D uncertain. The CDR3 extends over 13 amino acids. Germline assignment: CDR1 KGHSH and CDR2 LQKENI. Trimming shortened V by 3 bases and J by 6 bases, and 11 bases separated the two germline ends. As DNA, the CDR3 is TGTGCCAGCTCACCCGGTAAAACCCATGGCTACACCTTC. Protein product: CASSPGKTHGYTF.

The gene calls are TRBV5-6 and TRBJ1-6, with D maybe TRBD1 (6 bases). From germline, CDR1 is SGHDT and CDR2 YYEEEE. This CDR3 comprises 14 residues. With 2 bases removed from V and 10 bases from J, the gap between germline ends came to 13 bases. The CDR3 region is CASSFGEGGSPLHF. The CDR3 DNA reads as TGTGCCAGCAGCTTCGGGGAGGGGGGATCACCCCTCCACTTT.

CDR3 residues: CASSQPGQGAHEQYF. The CDR3 coding sequence is TGCGCCAGCAGCCAACCGGGACAGGGGGCCCACGAGCAGTACTTC. The rearrangement links TRBV4-1 to TRBJ2-7; the match to TRBD1 covers 12 bases. The CDR3 extends over 15 amino acids. V trimming: 2 bases; J trimming: 5 bases; junction bases outside the gene matches: 4. The V gene's germline CDR1 is MGHRA and CDR2 YSYEKL.

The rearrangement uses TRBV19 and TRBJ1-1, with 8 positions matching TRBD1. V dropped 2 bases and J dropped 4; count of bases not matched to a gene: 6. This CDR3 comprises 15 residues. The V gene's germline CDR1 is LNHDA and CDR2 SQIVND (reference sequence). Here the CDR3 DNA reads TGTGCCAGTAGTATACTTTGGGGACAGGCCACTGAAGCTTTCTTT. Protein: CASSILWGQATEAFF. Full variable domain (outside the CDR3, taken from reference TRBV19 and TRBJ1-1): DGGITQSPKYLFRKEGQNVTLSCEQNLNHDAMYWYRQDPGQGLRLIYYSQIVNDFQKGDIAEGYSVSREKKESFPLTVTSAQKNPTAFYLCASSILWGQATEAFFGQGTRLTVV.

Here the CDR3 DNA reads TGTGCCAGCAGCTTGGAAGGGTCCGGGGAGCTGTTTTTT. Translating gives CASSLEGSGELFF. This chain uses TRBV5-6 with TRBJ2-2; no firm D call. The CDR3 spans 13 residues. Trimming cost V 0 bases and J 6 bases, with 6 bases left between them. In germline, CDR1 is SGHDT, CDR2 YYEEEE.

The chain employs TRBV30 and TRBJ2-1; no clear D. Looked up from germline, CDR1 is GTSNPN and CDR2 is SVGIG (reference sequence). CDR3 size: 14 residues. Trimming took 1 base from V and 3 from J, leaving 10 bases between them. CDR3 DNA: TGTGCCTGGAGTGCAACAGCTCACTACAATGAGCAGTTCTTC. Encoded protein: CAWSATAHYNEQFF.

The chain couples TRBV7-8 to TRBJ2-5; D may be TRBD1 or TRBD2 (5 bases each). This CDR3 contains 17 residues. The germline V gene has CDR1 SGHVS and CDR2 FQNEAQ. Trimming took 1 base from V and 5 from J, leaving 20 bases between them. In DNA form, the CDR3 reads TGTGCCAGCAGCTTAGTCTTGGGGGTCCGGGGTGCGGAGACCCAGTACTTC. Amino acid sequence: CASSLVLGVRGAETQYF.

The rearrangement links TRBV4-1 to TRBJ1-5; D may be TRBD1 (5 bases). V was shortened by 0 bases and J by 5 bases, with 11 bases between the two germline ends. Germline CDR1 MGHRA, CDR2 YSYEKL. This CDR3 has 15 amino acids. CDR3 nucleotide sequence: TGCGCCAGCAGCCAAGAAGGTGGGGGACATCAGCCCCAGCATTTT. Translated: CASSQEGGGHQPQHF.